The source of this T cell receptor (beta chain) is a study of PD-1 blockade in classical Hodgkin lymphoma. Assay used: immunoSEQ multiplex PCR; TCRdb lists only in-frame clones, some missing. The data contain 75,000 to 100,000 clones, approximately 80% of them seen just once; the ten biggest clones take up about 12%. All trial patients relapsed after autologous stem cell transplantation. CDR3 length: 16 residues. Germline V gene lookup returns CDR1 SGDLS and CDR2 YYNGEE. V dropped 3 bases and J dropped 2; count of bases not matched to a gene: 7. Findings and limits, study-wide: In CD4+ cells, TCR diversity went up significantly by C4D1, but in CD8+ cells it did not. Baseline diversity resembling that of newly diagnosed patients was seen in complete responders.

With regard to this clone: Antigen specificity is unknown.

This chain connects TRBV9 to TRBJ2-7, with 11 bases lining up with TRBD2. Sequenced here: peripheral blood mononuclear cells (PBMCs), sampled at baseline. The clonotype was recovered from a human donor with classical Hodgkin lymphoma. CDR3 DNA sequence: TGTGCCAGCAGCGCCCTAGGGACTAGCGGAGCCTACGAGCAGTACTTC. It codes for CASSALGTSGAYEQYF.